Listed here are 3 T cell receptor beta chains from one sample, sequenced in a study of OX40 agonist ivuxolimab in advanced cancers. Using immunoSEQ multiplex PCR, the repertoire was profiled, and TCRdb retains in-frame clones only, with some absent. The sample has over 30,000 clones; around 80% are singletons. The sequencing used CD4+ or CD8+ T cells sorted from blood, collected in a trial of the OX40 agonist ivuxolimab. Receptors originate from an adult with an advanced solid tumor such as melanoma, head and neck, liver or kidney cancer.

This chain connects TRBV19 to TRBJ2-3, with 7 bases lining up with TRBD2. The CDR3 has 15 amino acids. V gave up 8 bases and J gave up 2 bases; unmatched junction bases: 10. The V gene's germline CDR1 is LNHDA and CDR2 SQIVND (reference sequence). CDR3 in amino acids: CASRGERGVTDTQYF. The CDR3 nucleotides are TGTGCCAGTCGGGGGGAAAGGGGAGTCACAGATACGCAGTATTTT.

The chain couples TRBV7-8 to TRBJ2-1, with 8 bases fitting TRBD2. The CDR3 sequence is 16 residues long. Trimming took 5 bases from V and 7 from J; bases not matched to a gene: 13. The V gene's germline CDR1 is SGHVS and CDR2 FQNEAQ. Here the CDR3 DNA reads TGTGCCAGCAGCCCCCCCGGGGCGGGGGGATTAAATGAGCAGTTCTTC. The encoded protein is CASSPPGAGGLNEQFF.

V and J are TRBV4-2 and TRBJ2-7, with TRBD2 matching over 14 bases. CDR1 is LGHNA and CDR2 is YNFKEQ in the germline V gene. V dropped 4 bases and J dropped 5; count of bases not matched to a gene: 4. The length of the CDR3 is 15 residues. CDR3 in DNA: TGTGCCAGCAGCCTACGGACTAGCGGGAGGAACGAGCAGTACTTC. Its protein is CASSLRTSGRNEQYF.